The 14 T cell receptor beta chains below were found in one sample sequenced in a study of CD8+CD57+ T cells in acquired aplastic anemia. Genomic DNA, the template, was used for profiling of the TCR beta VDJ and CDR3. TCRdb ran MiXCR on the reads and lists one entry per CDR3 protein. Of about 160,000 distinct CDR3 sequences in the sample, 35% to 55% are singletons; the top ten hold over 0.95%. Sequencing was performed on sorted CD4+, CD8+, or CD8+CD57+ T cells (not recorded which) from PBMCs. Receptors originate from a human donor in good health.

This clonotype was counted ten times or more. The chain is built from TRBV4-1 and TRBJ2-1; D is perhaps TRBD2 (6 bases). V gave up 1 base and J gave up 2 bases, with 12 bases separating them. The CDR3 totals 16 residues. CDR1 MGHRA and CDR2 YSYEKL come from the germline V gene. The CDR3 reads CASSQGEAIAYNEQFF. The CDR3 DNA reads as TGCGCCAGCAGCCAAGGGGAGGCTATCGCCTACAATGAGCAGTTCTTC.

Details on this clonotype: This may stem from a read error, because a much larger clone lies one nucleotide away. The rearrangement links TRBV4-3 to TRBJ2-6; perhaps D is TRBD1 or TRBD2 (5 bases each). The CDR3 has 16 amino acids. The germline CDR1 and CDR2 sequences are LGHNA and YSLEER. CDR3 protein: CACSQEGTPGANVLTF. The CDR3 nucleotides read TGCGCCTGCAGCCAAGAAGGGACGCCTGGGGCCAACGTCCTGACTTTC.

A few counts support this clonotype. Because it lacks the conserved phenylalanine or tryptophan at the end, this CDR3 is likely a read error. It is unclear where the CDR3 begins or ends on the DNA, so no DNA is shown, and the CDR3 is as TCRdb lists it. The chain couples TRBV29-1 to TRBJ2-5; the table gives TRBD2 as D, unverified against the DNA. Germline CDR1 and CDR2: SQVTM and ANQGSEA. The CDR3 length is 13 residues, termini included. CDR3 region: CSVELGEHLARCL.

Many counts were recorded for this clonotype. The V gene is TRBV9, the J gene TRBJ2-5; D may be TRBD1 (6 bases). Trimming stripped 4 bases from V and 2 bases from J, with 12 bases between. Germline-derived CDR1 and CDR2 are SGDLS and YYNGEE. The CDR3 has 14 amino acids. The DNA of the CDR3 is TGTGCCAGCAGCACAGGGTCGCGGCAAGAGACCCAGTACTTC. This sequence encodes CASSTGSRQETQYF. The full variable domain, completed using reference TRBV9 and TRBJ2-5, is DSGVTQTPKHLITATGQRVTLRCSPRSGDLSVYWYQQSLDQGLQFLIQYYNGEERAKGNILERFSAQQFPDLHSELNLSSLELGDSALYFCASSTGSRQETQYFGPGTRLLVL.

This clonotype was detected ten times or more. The chain couples TRBV12-3 or TRBV12-4 to TRBJ2-7, with D uncertain. This CDR3 contains 11 residues. The V end lost 3 bases, the J end lost 4 bases, and 4 bases lay between the germline ends. CDR3 in amino acids: CASSFQYEQYF. The CDR3 DNA follows: TGTGCCAGCAGTTTCCAATACGAGCAGTACTTC.

This sequence joins TRBV10-1 and TRBJ2-7, with D possibly being TRBD2 (5 bases). Germline V gene sequence: CDR1 WNHNN, CDR2 SYGVQD (reference sequence). Trimming pared 3 bases from V and 3 bases from J, leaving 9 bases between. This CDR3 is 13 amino acids long. CDR3 region: CASSEETIYEQYF. The DNA of the CDR3 is TGCGCCAGCAGTGAAGAGACTATCTACGAGCAGTACTTC.

V gene TRBV7-8 combines with J gene TRBJ1-4; D may be TRBD1 (6 bases). This CDR3 contains 16 residues. Trimming stripped 1 base from V and 4 bases from J, with 13 bases between. Looked up from germline, CDR1 is SGHVS and CDR2 is FQNEAQ. For the CDR3, the DNA is TGTGCCAGCAGCTTAGGCGGGGGCGGTGGTAATGAAAAACTGTTTTTT. Encoded protein: CASSLGGGGGNEKLFF.

This clonotype was recorded a few times. This sequence joins TRBV24-1 and TRBJ1-2; possible D gene TRBD1, 6 bases. The V end was cut by 4 bases, the J end by 8 bases, with 13 bases between. This CDR3 spans 13 amino acids. Germline CDR1 KGHDR, CDR2 SFDVKD. The CDR3 bases are TGTGCCACCAGTGAACAGAACAGGGTAGGCTACACCTTC. Amino acid sequence: CATSEQNRVGYTF.

This clonotype was found a few times. This sequence may be a read error, since a much larger clone differs from it by one base. The chain is built from TRBV7-3 and TRBJ2-2; possibly TRBD2 for D (5 bases). The CDR3 has 13 residues. Germline values: CDR1 SGHTA, CDR2 FQGTGA. This chain's CDR3 is CASSLNPTGEPFF. CDR3 bases: TGTGCCAGCAGCTTAAACCCTACCGGGGAGCCGTTTTTT. The full variable domain, in which reference TRBV7-3 and TRBJ2-2 provide the parts outside the CDR3, is GAGVSQTPSNKVTEKGKYVELRCDPISGHTALYWYRQSLGQGPEFLIYFQGTGAADDSGLPNDRFFAVRPEGSVSTLKIQRTERGDSAVYLCASSLNPTGEPFFGEGSRLTVL.

This clonotype has a count of ten or more. The V gene is TRBV10-1, the J gene TRBJ2-7, with D maybe TRBD1 (5 bases). V lost 8 bases and J 5 bases, leaving 13 bases between the germline ends. There are 12 residues in the CDR3. Germline-derived CDR1 and CDR2 are WNHNN and SYGVQD (reference sequence). This chain's CDR3 is CASGPGPHEQYF. The CDR3 DNA reads TGCGCCAGCGGACCAGGGCCCCACGAGCAGTACTTC.

This clonotype was seen repeatedly, ten times or more. This chain joins TRBV29-1 and TRBJ2-7, with 9 bases that match TRBD2. V was pared by 3 bases and J by 7 bases, with 10 bases of the junction left unmatched. This CDR3 is 14 amino acids long. The germline CDR1 and CDR2 sequences are SQVTM and ANQGSEA. CDR3 region: CSVDGGGADQEQYF. CDR3 sequence (DNA): TGCAGCGTTGATGGCGGGGGGGCCGATCAAGAGCAGTACTTC.

This clonotype has a count of ten or more. The J gene is TRBJ1-2, the V gene TRBV7-9, with unresolved D. The CDR3 has 11 amino acids. V lost 0 bases to trimming and J lost 8 bases, with 4 bases between them. Germline CDR1 reads SEHNR; CDR2 reads FQNEAQ (reference sequence). CDR3 coding DNA: TGTGCCAGCAGCTTAGCTGGCGGCTACACCTTC. Protein sequence: CASSLAGGYTF.

This clonotype was seen repeatedly, ten times or more. The rearrangement links TRBV10-3 to TRBJ1-1; D unclear. V gave up 2 bases and J gave up 7 bases, with 8 bases separating them. Looked up from germline, CDR1 is ENHRY and CDR2 is SYGVKD. This CDR3 has 12 residues. The CDR3 sequence: CAISEGVGEAFF. For the CDR3, the DNA is TGTGCCATCAGTGAGGGTGTTGGTGAAGCTTTCTTT.

This clonotype was found many times. The J gene is TRBJ1-5, the V gene TRBV2; D may be TRBD1 (5 bases). The V end was cut by 5 bases, the J end by 6 bases, with 11 bases between. Per the germline V gene, CDR1 is SNHLY and CDR2 is FYNNEI. This CDR3 comprises 13 residues. CDR3 amino acids: CASSKGVPQPQHF. Written as DNA, the CDR3 is TGTGCCAGCAGTAAAGGGGTTCCTCAGCCCCAGCATTTT. The whole variable domain, filled in from reference TRBV2 and TRBJ1-5, reads EPEVTQTPSHQVTQMGQEVILRCVPISNHLYFYWYRQILGQKVEFLVSFYNNEISEKSEIFDDQFSVERPDGSNFTLKIRSTKLEDSAMYFCASSKGVPQPQHFGDGTRLSIL.